Listed here are 25 T cell receptor beta chains from one sample, sequenced in a study of T cell responses to AZD1222 COVID-19 vaccine. Only in-frame clones appear in the TCRdb table, and some are missing; sequencing was by immunoSEQ multiplex PCR. The profile shows about 130,000 clones, roughly 87% of them singletons. Source: peripheral blood, taken 28 days after the second AZD1222 dose. The source is an adult who received the AZD1222 COVID-19 vaccine.

This chain connects TRBV15 to TRBJ1-5; D perhaps matches TRBD1 (6 bases). The V and J ends lost 5 bases and 11 bases respectively, with 16 bases between them. The CDR3 consists of 13 residues. Germline assignment: CDR1 LNHNV and CDR2 YYDKDF (reference sequence). This CDR3 is CATSRLGGASQHF. For the CDR3, the DNA is TGTGCCACCAGCCGATTGGGGGGGGCTTCCCAGCATTTT.

The V gene is TRBV19, the J gene TRBJ1-5; 7 positions agree with TRBD1. J gave up 1 base and V 5 bases, and 8 bases lay outside the gene matches. CDR1 is LNHDA and CDR2 is SQIVND in the germline V gene (reference sequence). CDR3 length: 16 amino acids. The CDR3 here is CASSAAGGQSNQPQHF. The CDR3, as DNA: TGTGCCAGTAGTGCCGCGGGGGGACAGAGCAATCAGCCCCAGCATTTT.

V and J are TRBV5-5 and TRBJ1-5; 10 bases are shared with TRBD1. Per the germline V gene, CDR1 is SGHKS and CDR2 is YYEKEE (reference sequence). The CDR3 sequence is 15 residues long. With 6 bases clipped from V and 2 bases from J, the junction kept 5 bases outside the gene matches. The CDR3 DNA sequence: TGTGCCAGCAACCGACAGGGGGCCGGCAATCAGCCCCAGCATTTT. This translates into CASNRQGAGNQPQHF.

The rearrangement links TRBV18 to TRBJ1-2, with D perhaps TRBD1 (5 bases). Trimming pared 3 bases from V and 0 bases from J, leaving 11 bases between. Germline V gene lookup returns CDR1 KGHSH and CDR2 LQKENI. CDR3 length: 15 amino acids. DNA for the CDR3: TGTGCCAGCTCACCGGGACCGACCACTAACTATGGCTACACCTTC. Its translation is CASSPGPTTNYGYTF.

CDR3 region: CASSPLGQGAGETQYF. The CDR3 DNA follows: TGTGCCAGCTCACCCCTGGGACAGGGGGCAGGAGAGACCCAGTACTTC. The rearrangement links TRBV18 to TRBJ2-5; 12 nucleotides agree with TRBD1. This CDR3 has 16 residues. The V segment lost 3 bases and the J segment 4 bases; nucleotides outside the gene matches: 6. Germline V gives CDR1 KGHSH, CDR2 LQKENI. The full variable domain, with the rest looked up from reference TRBV18 and TRBJ2-5, is NAGVMQNPRHLVRRRGQEARLRCSPMKGHSHVYWYRQLPEEGLKFMVYLQKENIIDESGMPKERFSAEFPKEGPSILRIQQVVRGDSAAYFCASSPLGQGAGETQYFGPGTRLLVL.

The chain is built from TRBV19 and TRBJ2-7; D remains ambiguous. V gave up 6 bases and J gave up 3 bases, with 12 bases separating them. Germline CDR1 and CDR2: LNHDA and SQIVND (reference sequence). The CDR3 is made up of 13 amino acids. In DNA form, the CDR3 reads TGTGCCAGTAGAGAACACGGAGACTACGAGCAGTACTTC. Residues: CASREHGDYEQYF.

V gene TRBV19 combines with J gene TRBJ2-3; 8 bases align to TRBD2. The CDR3 covers 15 residues. The J segment lost 4 bases and the V segment lost 5 bases, leaving 8 bases of the junction unmatched. Per germline, CDR1 LNHDA and CDR2 SQIVND (reference sequence). CDR3 amino acids: CASSLSGSLADTQYF. As DNA, the CDR3 is TGTGCCAGTAGTTTGAGCGGGAGCCTGGCAGATACGCAGTATTTT.

This chain links TRBV19 with TRBJ2-1, with 15 positions matching TRBD2. CDR3 size: 15 residues. J lost 4 bases, V lost 8 bases, and 3 bases had no gene match. The germline V gene encodes CDR1 LNHDA and CDR2 SQIVND (reference sequence). The CDR3 sequence: CASGLAGGFYNEQFF. The CDR3 DNA is TGTGCCAGTGGACTAGCGGGGGGGTTTTACAATGAGCAGTTCTTC.

The CDR3 spells CASTPQMVFSYGYTF. The CDR3 nucleotides are TGTGCCAGCACCCCCCAGATGGTTTTTTCCTATGGCTACACCTTC. The chain joins TRBV6-2 or TRBV6-3 to TRBJ1-2; D unclear. The germline gives CDR1 MNHEY, CDR2 SVGEGT. The CDR3 contains 15 residues. The germline V and J ends were trimmed by 7 bases and 4 bases, with 19 bases remaining between them.

The chain uses TRBV10-3 and TRBJ1-5, with 7 bases identical to TRBD1. CDR1 ENHRY and CDR2 SYGVKD come from the germline V gene. The CDR3 consists of 14 residues. V shed 6 bases and J 6 bases; nucleotides not matched to a gene: 8. CDR3 amino acids: CAIRPTGKGQPQHF. As DNA, the CDR3 is TGTGCCATCAGACCGACAGGGAAAGGTCAGCCCCAGCATTTT.

This chain joins TRBV18 and TRBJ2-3; D gene unclear. Germline V lookup: CDR1 KGHSH, CDR2 LQKENI. V dropped 6 bases and J dropped 4 bases, with 11 bases sitting between them. CDR3 length equals 13 residues. The chain's CDR3 is CASSAVSPDTQYF. The CDR3 DNA follows: TGTGCCAGCTCTGCCGTATCCCCAGATACGCAGTATTTT. Full variable domain (rest looked up from reference TRBV18 and TRBJ2-3): NAGVMQNPRHLVRRRGQEARLRCSPMKGHSHVYWYRQLPEEGLKFMVYLQKENIIDESGMPKERFSAEFPKEGPSILRIQQVVRGDSAAYFCASSAVSPDTQYFGPGTRLTVL.

This clone is a singleton in its sample. The chain recombines TRBV5-4 with TRBJ2-3, with 9 bases identical to TRBD1. Looked up from germline, CDR1 is SGHNT and CDR2 is YYREEE (reference sequence). Unmatched junction bases numbered 6, after V lost 7 bases and J lost 0 bases. This CDR3 has 15 residues. In DNA form, the CDR3 reads TGTGCCAGCTCCCCCGGGACAGGGAGCACAGATACGCAGTATTTT. Translated: CASSPGTGSTDTQYF.

The rearrangement links TRBV10-2 to TRBJ2-5; D is possibly TRBD1 (5 bases). The CDR3 covers 14 residues. V dropped 1 base and J dropped 5 bases, with 11 bases sitting between them. Germline-derived CDR1 and CDR2 are WSHSY and SAAADI. The CDR3 DNA reads TGCGCCAGCAGTGAGTTCGGCAGGGATGAGACCCAGTACTTC. This encodes CASSEFGRDETQYF.

The chain is built from TRBV30 and TRBJ1-2; D gene uncertain. CDR3 size: 11 residues. CDR1 and CDR2 (germline): GTSNPN, SVGIG (reference sequence). V gave up 5 bases and J gave up 6 bases, with 10 bases separating them. The CDR3 is CAWDIIDGYTF. The CDR3 region has the DNA TGTGCCTGGGATATTATAGATGGCTACACCTTC.

A single count supports this clone. This chain uses TRBV7-2 with TRBJ1-1, with D perhaps matching TRBD1 (5 bases). Deletions cut 0 bases from V and 6 bases from J, with 20 bases between. The CDR3 extends over 17 amino acids. Germline V gene sequence: CDR1 SGHTA, CDR2 FQGNSA. The CDR3 here is CASSLAAGRGVGAEAFF. The CDR3 coding sequence is TGTGCCAGCAGCTTAGCAGCTGGGAGAGGGGTCGGCGCTGAAGCTTTCTTT.

The chain employs TRBV20-1 and TRBJ2-1, with no clear D. Germline values: CDR1 DFQATT, CDR2 SNEGSKA (reference sequence). There are 10 residues in the CDR3. Between the trimmed V and J ends, which lost 6 bases and 9 bases, there was a span of 9 bases. Written as DNA, the CDR3 is TGCAGTGCCGTCTCCCGTGAGCAGTTCTTC. It is translated as CSAVSREQFF.

The J gene is TRBJ2-1, the V gene TRBV6-6; D uncertain. The CDR3 sequence is 14 residues long. Trimming took off 0 bases at V and 8 bases at J, with 11 bases between the two ends. Germline-derived CDR1 and CDR2 are MNHNY and SVGAGI (reference sequence). The CDR3 DNA sequence: TGTGCCAGCAGTTACTCGACTGCGAAGCATGAGCAGTTCTTC. This translates into CASSYSTAKHEQFF.

This clone appeared once. V gene TRBV3-1 (or the pseudogene TRBV3-2) combines with J gene TRBJ2-1; 7 nucleotides agree with TRBD2. Germline-derived CDR1 and CDR2 are LGHDT and YNNKEL (reference sequence). V gave up 5 bases and J gave up 9 bases; unmatched junction bases: 7. The CDR3 consists of 13 residues. CDR3 sequence: CASSFGLDGEQFF. The CDR3 DNA sequence: TGTGCCAGCAGCTTCGGACTAGACGGTGAGCAGTTCTTC.

This chain connects TRBV5-1 to TRBJ1-1, with D perhaps TRBD1 (5 bases). The CDR3 contains 14 residues. V was shortened by 0 bases and J by 11 bases, with 17 bases between the two germline ends. The germline CDR1 and CDR2 sequences are SGHRS and YFSETQ. The CDR3 loop reads CASSLDRGEISAFF. The CDR3 nucleotides are TGCGCCAGCAGCTTGGACCGGGGCGAGATTTCGGCTTTCTTT.

The V gene is TRBV30, the J gene TRBJ1-6; unclear D gene. There are 13 residues in the CDR3. Trimming cost V 2 bases and J 5 bases, with 7 bases left between them. Germline V gene lookup returns CDR1 GTSNPN and CDR2 SVGIG (reference sequence). In DNA form, the CDR3 reads TGTGCCTGGAGTAGGGCGGATAATTCACCCCTCCACTTT. This gives the protein CAWSRADNSPLHF.

This chain connects TRBV5-6 to TRBJ1-2; D is possibly TRBD1 (5 bases). Germline V lookup: CDR1 SGHDT, CDR2 YYEEEE. This CDR3 is built from 15 residues. V was trimmed by 1 base and J by 1 base, leaving 11 bases between them. CDR3 loop: CASSLNGGFNYGYTF. DNA for the CDR3: TGTGCCAGCAGCTTGAATGGGGGATTTAACTATGGCTACACCTTC.

V gene TRBV18 combines with J gene TRBJ1-2; D not certain. This CDR3 region has 13 residues. V lost 3 bases, J lost 1 base, and 6 bases lay in between. Germline CDR1 KGHSH, CDR2 LQKENI. CDR3 DNA sequence: TGTGCCAGCTCACCCTGGGGTAACTATGGCTACACCTTC. It specifies CASSPWGNYGYTF.

In DNA form, the CDR3 reads TGTGCCAGCAGCGTAGACTACAGGCCGAACACTGAAGCTTTCTTT. Amino acids: CASSVDYRPNTEAFF. The gene calls are TRBV9 and TRBJ1-1, with TRBD1 as a possible D gene (5 bases). The V end lost 0 bases, the J end lost 1 base, and 10 bases lay between the germline ends. Germline CDR1 reads SGDLS; CDR2 reads YYNGEE. The CDR3 is 15 amino acids.

The CDR3 protein is CASSYSMERPQYF. For the CDR3, the DNA is TGTGCCAGCAGTTACTCGATGGAACGCCCGCAGTACTTC. The chain couples TRBV6-5 to TRBJ2-7; no clear D gene. Germline V gene data show CDR1 as MNHEY and CDR2 as SVGAGI. This CDR3 comprises 13 residues. Trimming removed 0 bases from V and 9 bases from J, with 12 bases in between.

This chain connects TRBV18 to TRBJ2-7, with 11 bases matching TRBD2. The germline V gene encodes CDR1 KGHSH and CDR2 LQKENI. This CDR3 has 16 amino acids. J lost 4 bases, V lost 2 bases, and 7 bases had no gene match. The CDR3 is CASSPLPTSGSYEQYF. CDR3 nucleotide sequence: TGTGCCAGCTCACCATTGCCCACTAGCGGGAGTTACGAGCAGTACTTC.